The following is a T cell receptor (beta chain) sequence with its context. Its antigen remains unidentified. The data originate from a study of cytomegalovirus exposure and HLA in healthy donors. J lost 6 bases, V lost 4 bases, and 2 bases had no gene match. This CDR3 is built from 12 residues. From germline, CDR1 is SGHTA and CDR2 FQGNSA. Study conclusions and caveats: Data from an earlier analysis indicated that most TCR beta V segments were productive either about 87% or about 30% of the time.

The PCR employed 60 Vbeta primers together with 13 Jbeta primers. The repertoire was sequenced with immunoSEQ multiplex PCR; TCRdb's copy has only in-frame clones and lacks some. This table holds about 200,000 clones, 65% to 80% found once. Unrecorded immune exposure was likely among donors, who were nominally healthy when sampled. Sequencing input: PBMCs. V and J are TRBV7-2 and TRBJ2-7; 8 bases match TRBD1. The TCR comes from a middle-aged man in good health and CMV-seronegative. CDR3 in amino acids: CASSSTGVEQYF. In nucleotides, the CDR3 is TGTGCCAGCAGCTCGACAGGGGTCGAGCAGTACTTC.